This is a list of T cell receptor beta chains from one sample in a study of CD8+ T cells in alopecia areata. The data were produced by immunoSEQ multiplex PCR, yet TCRdb's version contains in-frame clones alone and is incomplete. Among roughly 190,000 clones listed, roughly 60% were seen once. The material sequenced was CD4+ T cells sorted from blood, taken at week 24, from a patient treated with tofacitinib. These TCRs come from a human donor with alopecia areata. CDR3s include the opening cysteine and the closing phenylalanine or tryptophan. A D gene is named only where the DNA matches it firmly. Size is stated for part of the rows, as once, few or many counts, or as a class when the clone is expanded.

d_call | j_call | v_call | cdr3_length | clone_size | cdr3_nt | cdr3_aa
TRBD2 | TRBJ2-5 | TRBV10-3 | 16 | once | TGTGCCATCAGTGAGAGGGCTAGCGGGGGACAAGAGACCCAGTACTTC | CAISERASGGQETQYF
TRBD1 | TRBJ2-7 | TRBV10-3 | 13 | - | TGTGCCATCACCGGACAGGAGAGGGACGAGCAGTACTTC | CAITGQERDEQYF
- | TRBJ1-1 | TRBV29-1 | 14 | few | TGCAGCGTTGAACCCCCTGAGCGGAGAGCTGAAGCTTTCTTT | CSVEPPERRAEAFF
- | TRBJ1-6 | TRBV4-3 | 14 | - | TGCGCCAGCAGCCAAGAGGCGGGACGAGCACCCCTCCACTTT | CASSQEAGRAPLHF
- | TRBJ1-5 | TRBV9 | 15 | - | TGTGCCAGCAGCCCCGGTGGGGATAGCAATCAGCCCCAGCATTTT | CASSPGGDSNQPQHF
- | TRBJ2-7 | TRBV2 | 15 | - | TGTGCCAGCAGTGAATCCCAGGGGTGGACCTACGAGCAGTACTTC | CASSESQGWTYEQYF
TRBD2 | TRBJ2-1 | TRBV14 | 19 | medium-sized | TGTGCCAGCAGCCAAGGCTTTCCCCTAGCGGCCAACCGGAGCAATGAGCAGTTCTTC | CASSQGFPLAANRSNEQFF
- | TRBJ2-2 | TRBV29-1 | 14 | once | TGCAGCGCTGCCGGGACACGCTCCACCGGGGAGCTGTTTTTT | CSAAGTRSTGELFF
TRBD1 | TRBJ2-7 | TRBV12-5 | 14 | few | TGTGCTAGTGGCACCGGGACAGGGAAAAACGAGCAGTACTTC | CASGTGTGKNEQYF
TRBD2 | TRBJ2-5 | TRBV5-6 | 19 | - | TGTGCCAGCAGCTTGGAAGGATATGGGACTAGCAGCCACCAAGAGACCCAGTACTTC | CASSLEGYGTSSHQETQYF
- | TRBJ1-1 | TRBV15 | 14 | - | TGTGCCACCAGCAGTGGTGGCTCGGCCACTGAAGCTTTCTTT | CATSSGGSATEAFF
TRBD1 | TRBJ1-2 | TRBV2 | 17 | few | TGTGCCAGCAGCGATGTCCCGGGACAGGGGCCGGGCTATGGCTACACCTTC | CASSDVPGQGPGYGYTF
- | TRBJ2-7 | TRBV25-1 | 11 | - | TGTGCCAGCACCGGAGCCTACGAGCAGTACTTC | CASTGAYEQYF
TRBD1 | TRBJ1-2 | TRBV29-1 | 15 | - | TGCAGCGTTGGGTCAGGGGGCGCAAACCCCTATGGCTACACCTTC | CSVGSGGANPYGYTF
- | TRBJ1-3 | TRBV29-1 | 12 | few | TGCAGCGTCGACACAGGGGGAAACACCATATATTTT | CSVDTGGNTIYF
- | TRBJ1-2 | TRBV28 | 13 | - | TGTGCCAGCAGTTTGTTAACAGGGTCCGGGAACACCTTC | CASSLLTGSGNTF
- | TRBJ1-5 | TRBV27 | 14 | - | TGTGCCAGCAGTTTTTTAGGACAGAATCAGCCCCAGCATTTT | CASSFLGQNQPQHF
TRBD1 | TRBJ1-5 | TRBV29-1 | 15 | - | TGCAGCGTTTCCCAAAATCCAGGGGGCAGCCAGCCCCAGCATTTT | CSVSQNPGGSQPQHF
- | TRBJ1-1 | TRBV9 | 14 | - | TGTGCCAGCAGCGTGGCTCAGATGAACACTGAAGCTTTCTTT | CASSVAQMNTEAFF
- | TRBJ1-5 | TRBV5-6 | 14 | few | TGTGCCAGCAGTATGGGGACGGATAATCAGCCCCAGCATTTT | CASSMGTDNQPQHF
- | TRBJ2-1 | TRBV15 | 13 | few | TGTGCCACCAGCAGAGACGCTGGAAATGAGCAGTTCTTC | CATSRDAGNEQFF
TRBD1 | TRBJ1-3 | TRBV27 | 15 | few | TGTGCCAGCAGTATACAGGGGTTCAGTGGAAACACCATATATTTT | CASSIQGFSGNTIYF
TRBD2 | TRBJ2-7 | TRBV7-2 | 13 | - | TGTGCCAGCACGCGTAGCGGGGGCTACGAGCAGTACTTC | CASTRSGGYEQYF
- | TRBJ2-5 | TRBV6-5 | 13 | once | TGTGCCAGCAGTCAACTTACCTCCAAGACCCAGTACTTC | CASSQLTSKTQYF
TRBD1 | TRBJ1-1 | TRBV30 | 13 | - | TGTGCCCACGCAGGGGGAACGAACACTGAAGCTTTCTTT | CAHAGGTNTEAFF
TRBD2 | TRBJ2-1 | TRBV29-1 | 13 | - | TGCAGCGTTGGGAGTAGCGGGATAAATGAGCAGTTCTTC | CSVGSSGINEQFF
TRBD2 | TRBJ2-2 | TRBV5-1 | 14 | - | TGCGCCAGCAGCCCAGGACTAGACACCGGGGAGCTGTTTTTT | CASSPGLDTGELFF
- | TRBJ2-3 | TRBV7-7 | 13 | - | TGTGCCAGCAGCTTACGGAGAACAGATACGCAGTATTTT | CASSLRRTDTQYF
- | TRBJ1-1 | TRBV5-6 | 16 | - | TGTGCCAGCAGCCCTGATTTTGGGCGGGTGGACACTGAAGCTTTCTTT | CASSPDFGRVDTEAFF
- | TRBJ1-1 | TRBV7-9 | 15 | few | TGTGCCAGCAGCTTAGCTCAGGGTTGGACCACTGAAGCTTTCTTT | CASSLAQGWTTEAFF
TRBD2 | TRBJ2-7 | TRBV6-1 | 15 | once | TGTGCCAGCGTGGGTGGGGCTAGCGGCTCCTACGAGCAGTACTTC | CASVGGASGSYEQYF
TRBD1 | TRBJ2-7 | TRBV5-1 | 15 | - | TGCGCCAGCAGCTTTGGACAGGGGAGATCCTACGAGCAGTACTTC | CASSFGQGRSYEQYF
TRBD2 | TRBJ2-1 | TRBV9 | 14 | - | TGTGCCAGCAGCGTAGAGGCTCTAGCGGGTGAGCAGTTCTTC | CASSVEALAGEQFF
- | TRBJ2-1 | TRBV29-1 | 14 | - | TGCAGCGTTGTTGTCCAGGGATCCTACAATGAGCAGTTCTTC | CSVVVQGSYNEQFF
- | TRBJ2-5 | TRBV9 | 15 | - | TGTGCCAGCAGCGATAAAACCGGGACTCAAGAGACCCAGTACTTC | CASSDKTGTQETQYF
- | TRBJ1-5 | TRBV25-1 | 14 | - | TGTGCCAGCAGTCCCGTGGGGTCAGATCAGCCCCAGCATTTT | CASSPVGSDQPQHF
- | TRBJ1-1 | TRBV7-8 | 13 | - | TGTGAAACTCGGCAACTCATGAACACTGAAGCTTTCTTT | CETRQLMNTEAFF
TRBD1 | TRBJ1-5 | TRBV5-4 | 14 | - | TGTGCCAGCAGCTCCGGACAGGGCGGTCAGCCCCAGCATTTT | CASSSGQGGQPQHF
TRBD1 | TRBJ1-6 | TRBV25-1 | 14 | - | TGTGCCAGCAGTGTCAACAGGGGAGGTTCACCCCTCCACTTT | CASSVNRGGSPLHF
- | TRBJ2-6 | TRBV7-3 | 14 | - | TGTGCCAGCAGGTCGAATGCGGGGGCCAACGTCCTGACTTTC | CASRSNAGANVLTF
TRBD1 | TRBJ2-6 | TRBV4-3 | 17 | few | TGCGCCAGCAGGCATACAGGGGCCGACTCTGGGGCCAACGTCCTGACTTTC | CASRHTGADSGANVLTF
- | TRBJ2-3 | TRBV27 | 13 | - | TGTGCCAGCCTCCTGCAGGGTTCAGATACGCAGTATTTT | CASLLQGSDTQYF
TRBD1 | TRBJ2-6 | TRBV4-3 | 19 | few | TGCGCCAGCAGCCAACGTTGGGCAGGGGGAAGTTCTGGGGCCAACGTCCTGACTTTC | CASSQRWAGGSSGANVLTF
- | TRBJ1-2 | TRBV29-1 | 12 | - | TGCAGCGTTGAGACGGCAGGCTATGGCTACACCTTC | CSVETAGYGYTF
- | TRBJ2-2 | TRBV9 | 15 | - | TGTGCCAGCAGCGTAGTCAGTGAGAACACCGGGGAGCTGTTTTTT | CASSVVSENTGELFF
TRBD2 | TRBJ2-5 | TRBV30 | 12 | - | TGTGCCTGGACTCGGGGGGGAGAGACCCAGTACTTC | CAWTRGGETQYF
- | TRBJ2-1 | TRBV19 | 15 | - | TGTGCCAGTACCCCTGACGGGGGAGTGTACAATGAGCAGTTCTTC | CASTPDGGVYNEQFF
- | TRBJ1-2 | TRBV7-8 | 12 | - | TGTGCCAGCAGCTTGGGACCCAAGGGCTACACCTTC | CASSLGPKGYTF
TRBD1 | TRBJ1-1 | TRBV29-1 | 10 | - | TGCAGCGTCGCGGGACAGGAAGCTTTCTTT | CSVAGQEAFF
- | TRBJ2-5 | TRBV25-1 | 14 | - | TGTGCCAGCAGTGAAAACAGGGACCAAGAGACCCAGTACTTC | CASSENRDQETQYF
- | TRBJ1-1 | TRBV30 | 13 | - | TGTGCCTGGAGAGTGGGGGGCTCGGCTGAAGCTTTCTTT | CAWRVGGSAEAFF
- | TRBJ1-5 | TRBV5-4 | 14 | - | TGTGCCAGCAGCTCCCTTGTGGGCAATCAGCCCCAGCATTTT | CASSSLVGNQPQHF
- | TRBJ1-5 | TRBV30 | 14 | - | TGTGCCTGGAGTGCCCCTGGGGGGCCTCAGCCCCAGCATTTT | CAWSAPGGPQPQHF
- | TRBJ2-6 | TRBV2 | 20 | once | TGTGCCAGCATAGGGGCTCGTGGGAATGGTCGCTTGCCTGGGGCCAACGTCCTGACTTTC | CASIGARGNGRLPGANVLTF
- | TRBJ1-6 | TRBV2 | 15 | - | TGTGCCAGCAGGATAGAGAGCTCCTATAATTCACCCCTCCACTTT | CASRIESSYNSPLHF
- | TRBJ2-1 | TRBV29-1 | 12 | few | TGCAGCGTTGAATACTCCTACAATGAGCAGTTCTTC | CSVEYSYNEQFF